The clone carrying this T cell receptor beta chain showed up just a few times. The germline CDR1 and CDR2 sequences are LNHDA and SQIVND (reference sequence). This CDR3 is built from 17 residues. Losses at the gene ends were 6 bases for V and 0 bases for J; bases not matched to a gene: 8. The data belong to a study of blood T cell repertoires in COVID-19. Study in general: Material from acute and convalescent COVID-19 was sourced from the United States, Italy and Spain. In each case, the material was cDNA or gDNA derived from T cells, B-cell-depleted T cells, or PBMCs.

Produced via immunoSEQ multiplex PCR; TCRdb's table is partial and in-frame only. The table records about 210,000 clones, about 83% of them present only once. Material for sequencing was peripheral blood. This sequence originates from a man aged 50-59 years with active or convalescent COVID-19. The V gene is TRBV19, the J gene TRBJ1-1; 12 nucleotides match TRBD1. CDR3 sequence reads: CASRNPGQGAMNTEAFF. The CDR3 bases are TGTGCCAGTAGGAATCCGGGACAGGGGGCCATGAACACTGAAGCTTTCTTT.